This T cell receptor beta chain was obtained from a study of cytomegalovirus exposure and HLA in healthy donors. This clone was found a few times. Its antigen is unidentified. General study results and limits: Within the data, a cluster of highly shared sequence variants was likely a sequencing artifact.

The V and J ends lost 2 bases and 2 bases respectively, with 13 bases between them. CDR1 is MDHEN, CDR2 SYDVKM, per germline. This CDR3 spans 16 amino acids. The primer mix had 60 Vbeta and 13 Jbeta primers. The protocol was immunoSEQ multiplex PCR, while the TCRdb copy is restricted to in-frame clones and leaves out a portion. The sample lists under 200,000 clones, about three quarters occurring once. This TCR came from a girl between 10 and 17 years old in good health and CMV-seronegative. The chain carries TRBV28 and TRBJ1-5; D unclear. The sequenced sample consisted of PBMCs. Written as DNA, the CDR3 is TGTGCCAGCAGTTTACTTCCCCTTCCAGGCAATCAGCCCCAGCATTTT. It translates to CASSLLPLPGNQPQHF.